This T cell receptor (beta chain) was recorded in a study of regulatory T cells in long-lasting Graves disease. This CDR3 spans 15 amino acids. Germline V gene sequence: CDR1 MNHNS, CDR2 SASEGT. Trimming took off 4 bases at V and 3 bases at J, with 13 bases between the two ends. Time point defined: persistent/refractory GD, antithyroid drugs over 5 years with positive TRAb. RNA isolated from PBMCs was used to make the TCR library. Into tubes containing EDTA, roughly 8.8 milliliters of peripheral blood were drawn. TCR beta libraries were built with iRepertoire HTBI primers and Arm-PCR of CDR3 regions. TCRdb reanalysed the multiplex PCR reads using MiXCR and keeps one entry per CDR3 protein. The data show a few hundred thousand distinct CDR3 sequences, around 20% seen once. This clonotype appeared many times. What it recognizes is unknown. Study-wide results and caveats: The study found lower TCR diversity in persistent Graves' patients than in newly diagnosed ones. Under persistent disease, TRBV28, TRBJ1-2 and TRBJ2-5 were used preferentially. Shared public clonotypes totalled 2,741 in persistent patients, compared with roughly 970 in new patients.

The sequence came from a female donor with Graves disease. The chain is built from TRBV6-1 and TRBJ1-5; a weak D match, TRBD1 (5 bases). Sample: peripheral blood mononuclear cells (PBMCs), taken when the disease was refractory, from a patient treated with antithyroid drugs. The CDR3 protein is CASSGGTYNNQPQHF. CDR3 coding DNA: TGTGCCAGCAGTGGGGGGACCTACAACAATCAGCCCCAGCATTTT.